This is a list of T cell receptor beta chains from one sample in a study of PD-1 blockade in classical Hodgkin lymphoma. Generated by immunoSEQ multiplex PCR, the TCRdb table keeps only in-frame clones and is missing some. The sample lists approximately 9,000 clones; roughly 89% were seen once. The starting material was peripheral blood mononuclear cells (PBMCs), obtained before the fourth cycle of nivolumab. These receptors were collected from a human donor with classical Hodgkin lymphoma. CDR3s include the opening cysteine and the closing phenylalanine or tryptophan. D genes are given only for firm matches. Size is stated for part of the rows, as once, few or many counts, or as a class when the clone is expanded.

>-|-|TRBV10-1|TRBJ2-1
TGCGCCAGCAGTTTTGGGGGGTCTGAGCAGTTCTTC
CASSFGGSEQFF
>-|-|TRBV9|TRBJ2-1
TGTGCCAGCAGCGAAAGGGGTAGGAGCTCCTACAATGAGCAGTTCTTC
CASSERGRSSYNEQFF
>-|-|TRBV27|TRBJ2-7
TGTGCCAGCAGCCCTCGCCCCGATTCCTACGAGCAGTACTTC
CASSPRPDSYEQYF
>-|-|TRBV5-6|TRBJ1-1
TGTGCCAGCAGCTCATCTAGGACTGAAGCTTTCTTT
CASSSSRTEAFF
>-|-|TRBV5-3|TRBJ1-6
TGTGCCCGACTAGAGGCGAATTCACCCCTCCACTTT
CARLEANSPLHF
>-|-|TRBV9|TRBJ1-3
TGTGCCAGCAGCGCACCCCGAGGGAACTCTGGAAACACCATATATTTT
CASSAPRGNSGNTIYF
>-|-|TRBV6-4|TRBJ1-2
TGTGCCAGCAGTGACCGGGACTTAGGCGGCTACACCTTC
CASSDRDLGGYTF
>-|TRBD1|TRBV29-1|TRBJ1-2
TGCAGCGACACACAGGGGTATGGCTACACCTTC
CSDTQGYGYTF
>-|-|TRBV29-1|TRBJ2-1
TGCAGCGCCAACACAGTTCCCAATGAGCAGTTCTTC
CSANTVPNEQFF
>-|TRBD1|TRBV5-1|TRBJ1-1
TGCGCCAGCAACCCGACAGGGCCCCTCGGTTCGATGAACACTGAAGCTTTCTTT
CASNPTGPLGSMNTEAFF
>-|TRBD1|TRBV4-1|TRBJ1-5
TGCGCCAGCAGCCAAGATGCAGGGGGCATGCTACAACCTGGCAATCAGCCCCAGCATTTT
CASSQDAGGMLQPGNQPQHF
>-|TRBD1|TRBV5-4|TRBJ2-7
TGTGCCAGCAGCTCCGGGACAGGCATTACCTACGAGCAGTACTTC
CASSSGTGITYEQYF
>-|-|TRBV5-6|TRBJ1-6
TGTGCCAGCAGCTCTCAGGGTGGCAATTCACCCCTCCACTTT
CASSSQGGNSPLHF
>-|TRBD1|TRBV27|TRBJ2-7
TGTGCCAGCAGTCTACGACAGGGCTACGAGCAGTACTTC
CASSLRQGYEQYF
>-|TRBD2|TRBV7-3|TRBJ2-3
TGTGCCAGCAGCAGCAGCGGGGGGCGCACAGATACGCAGTATTTT
CASSSSGGRTDTQYF
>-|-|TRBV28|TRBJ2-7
TGTGCCAGCAGCCCCCCCATATCTCAAACCTACGAGCAGTACTTC
CASSPPISQTYEQYF
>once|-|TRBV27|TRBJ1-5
TGTGCCAGCAGGAAACTGGGGGGCAATCAGCCCCAGCATTTT
CASRKLGGNQPQHF
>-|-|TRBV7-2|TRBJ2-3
TGTGCCAGCAGCTTAGTTTACAGCCGGGAGCAGTATTTT
CASSLVYSREQYF
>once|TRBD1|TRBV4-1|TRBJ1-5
TGCGCCAGCAGCCATCCCGGGACAGGGAATCAGCCCCAGCATTTT
CASSHPGTGNQPQHF
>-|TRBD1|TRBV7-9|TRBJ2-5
TGTGCCAGCAGACGCACAGGGGACCAAGAGACCCAGTACTTC
CASRRTGDQETQYF
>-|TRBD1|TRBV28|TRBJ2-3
TGTGCCAGCAGTCGTCTTCAGGGGGCGAGCACAGATACGCAGTATTTT
CASSRLQGASTDTQYF
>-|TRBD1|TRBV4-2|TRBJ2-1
TGTGCCAGCAGCCAACAGGGACAGATGGTATACAATGAGCAGTTCTTC
CASSQQGQMVYNEQFF
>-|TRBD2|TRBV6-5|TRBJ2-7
TGTGCCAGCAGTTACGCGTCTAGCGGTGGCGAGCAGTACTTC
CASSYASSGGEQYF
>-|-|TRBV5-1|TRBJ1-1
TGCGCCAGCAGCTTGGAACGAGGCCTGAACACTGAAGCTTTCTTT
CASSLERGLNTEAFF
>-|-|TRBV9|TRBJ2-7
TGTGCCAGCAGCGTAGGATCTTCGGGCGAGCAGTACTTC
CASSVGSSGEQYF
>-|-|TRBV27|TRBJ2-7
TGTGCCAGCAGTTTAGCCTTGACCTACGAGCAGTACTTC
CASSLALTYEQYF
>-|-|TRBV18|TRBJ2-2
TGTGCCAGCTCACCCCGGGACGGAACGAACACCGGGGAGCTGTTTTTT
CASSPRDGTNTGELFF
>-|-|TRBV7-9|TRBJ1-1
TGTGCCAGCAGCTTTTTGACAGGTACTGAAGCTTTCTTT
CASSFLTGTEAFF
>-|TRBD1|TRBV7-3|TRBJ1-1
TGTGCCAGCAGCCTACAGGGGCCCAACACTGAAGCTTTCTTT
CASSLQGPNTEAFF
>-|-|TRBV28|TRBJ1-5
TGTGCCAGCAGTTTATGGACGGATAATCAGCCCCAGCATTTT
CASSLWTDNQPQHF
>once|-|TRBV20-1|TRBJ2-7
TGCAGTGCTTCTAATCGGACACGCCCGTACTTC
CSASNRTRPYF
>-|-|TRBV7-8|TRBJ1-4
TGTGCCAGCAGCTTAGGCAGGGAGCGGCGTGAAAAACTGTTTTTT
CASSLGRERREKLFF
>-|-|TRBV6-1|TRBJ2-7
TGTGCCAGCACCGGCTTCCGGTACGAGCAGTACTTC
CASTGFRYEQYF
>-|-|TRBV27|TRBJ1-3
TGTGCCAGCAGTTTGGCCAGGCCACCCTCTGGAAACACCATATATTTT
CASSLARPPSGNTIYF
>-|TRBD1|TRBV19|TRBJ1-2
TGTGCCAGTAATCTAGGACAGGCGGACTATGGCTACACCTTC
CASNLGQADYGYTF
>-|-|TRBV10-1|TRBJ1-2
TGCGCCAGCAGTGAGTCGAACGGAAATGGCTACACCTTC
CASSESNGNGYTF
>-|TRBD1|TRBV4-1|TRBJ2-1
TGCGCCAGCAGCCAACCCCAGGGGGAAACGTACAATGAGCAGTTCTTC
CASSQPQGETYNEQFF
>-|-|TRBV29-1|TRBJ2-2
TGCAGCGTTGGCTTGAGGGGGACGAACACCGGGGAGCTGTTTTTT
CSVGLRGTNTGELFF
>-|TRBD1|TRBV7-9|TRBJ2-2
TGTGCCAGCAGCTTTATAAGACAGGGGGCGCGAACCGGGGAGCTGTTTTTT
CASSFIRQGARTGELFF
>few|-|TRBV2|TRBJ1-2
TGTGCCAGCAGTGTTACGGTCTATGGCTACACCTTC
CASSVTVYGYTF
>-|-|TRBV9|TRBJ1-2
TGTGCCAGCAGCGTAGGGGGCAGGGTGGATGGCTACACCTTC
CASSVGGRVDGYTF
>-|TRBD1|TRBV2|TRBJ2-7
TGTGCCAGCAGGACAGGGACCTCCTACGAGCAGTACTTC
CASRTGTSYEQYF
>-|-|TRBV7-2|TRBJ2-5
TGTGCCAGCAGCTTAGGGATGCTGGCGGGGGAGACCCAGTACTTC
CASSLGMLAGETQYF
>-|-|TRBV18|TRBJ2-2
TGTGCCAGCTCCCCATCGTTGGAGCGCACCGGGGAGCTGTTTTTT
CASSPSLERTGELFF
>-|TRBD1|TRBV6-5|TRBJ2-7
TGTGCCAGCAGTTACTCGACAGGGGGGAGACACGAGCAGTACTTC
CASSYSTGGRHEQYF
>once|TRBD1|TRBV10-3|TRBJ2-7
TGTGCCATCAGTGAGTCGAAAGGGACAGGCCAATACGAGCAGTACTTC
CAISESKGTGQYEQYF
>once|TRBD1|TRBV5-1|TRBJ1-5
TGCGCCAGCAGCGCCGGGACAGAGTACAATCAGCCCCAGCATTTT
CASSAGTEYNQPQHF
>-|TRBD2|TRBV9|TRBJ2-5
TGTGCCAGCAGCGTAGGGGGACTAGCGGTGCAAGAGACCCAGTACTTC
CASSVGGLAVQETQYF
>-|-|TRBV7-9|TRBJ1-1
TGTGCCAGCAGCCGGAGGGGGAGCACTGAAGCTTTCTTT
CASSRRGSTEAFF
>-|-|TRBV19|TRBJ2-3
TGTGCCAGTACCCTAGGGGGGGGCGCAGATACGCAGTATTTT
CASTLGGGADTQYF
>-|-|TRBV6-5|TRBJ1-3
TGTGCCAGTTCCAGGGTGAGGGTTTTAGGAAACACCATATATTTT
CASSRVRVLGNTIYF
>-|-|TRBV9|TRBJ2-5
TGTGCCAGCGCCCCGGCGGAGGAGACCCAGTACTTC
CASAPAEETQYF
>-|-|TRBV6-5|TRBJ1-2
TGTGCCAGCAGTTCAAAGGGAGGAGGCTACACCTTC
CASSSKGGGYTF